This TCR beta chain is from a study of shared clonotypes between healthy human individuals. V shed 0 bases and J shed 4 bases, with 9 bases lying between them. Germline values: CDR1 GTSNPN, CDR2 SVGIG (reference sequence). The CDR3 is 13 residues long. TCRdb's copy holds only in-frame clones and misses some; the assay was immunoSEQ multiplex PCR. The sample gives about 560,000 clones, roughly four fifths of which show up once; 12% is in the top ten. The sequenced sample consisted of PBMCs. This clonotype was obtained from a middle-aged woman in good health. Some clones in this sample may be carry-over from other donors' samples. V and J are TRBV30 and TRBJ2-5, with D unresolved. The CDR3 region is CAWSVYLGETQYF. CDR3 bases: TGTGCCTGGAGTGTTTATTTGGGAGAGACCCAGTACTTC.